One sample yielded the 29 T cell receptor beta chains listed below, sequenced in a study of T cell clusters in autoimmune cytopenias. One tube held mixed TRB-A and TRB-B primer pools for touch-down PCR. TCRdb reprocessed the multiplex PCR reads and reports one entry per CDR3 protein, with no DNA. Its clone listing holds roughly 6,000 distinct CDR3 sequences. TRB amplification used approximately 0.25 ug of peripheral blood genomic DNA. These data were also filed under a second study, of T cell repertoires in aging, cancer and after chemotherapy.

The source material was peripheral blood. These receptors came from a human donor in good health.

The rearrangement uses TRBV11-2 and TRBJ2-1; the D call from TCRdb, TRBD2, cannot be confirmed without DNA. CDR3 length equals 17 residues. Germline V gives CDR1 SGHAT, CDR2 FQNNGV. The CDR3 region is CASSPLFSGRAIYEQFF. Looking up the rest from reference TRBV11-2 and TRBJ2-1 gives the full variable domain: EAGVAQSPRYKIIEKRQSVAFWCNPISGHATLYWYQQILGQGPKLLIQFQNNGVVDDSQLPKDRFSAERLKGVDSTLKIQPAKLEDSAVYLCASSPLFSGRAIYEQFFGPGTRLTVL.

Considering frequency, this clonotype is medium-sized. The chain carries TRBV15 and TRBJ2-2; the TCRdb D gene call, TRBD1, has no DNA to confirm it. CDR1 LNHNV and CDR2 YYDKDF come from the germline V gene (reference sequence). This CDR3 comprises 16 residues. CDR3 sequence: CATSRAGGARTGELFF.

This clonotype is deemed medium-sized by its frequency. The gene calls are TRBV6-5 and TRBJ1-6. This CDR3 is built from 14 residues. Germline V gene data show CDR1 as MNHEY and CDR2 as SVGAGI. CDR3 sequence: CASSEVVYNSPLHF.

The chain is built from TRBV7-2 and TRBJ1-5. The germline V gene has CDR1 SGHTA and CDR2 FQGNSA. CDR3 size: 12 residues. CDR3: CASSKNNQPQHF.

This clonotype ranks as medium-sized in terms of frequency. V gene TRBV5-6 combines with J gene TRBJ1-1. The CDR3 covers 15 residues. CDR1 and CDR2 from the germline V gene are SGHDT and YYEEEE. The CDR3 loop is CASSAGQREVTEAFF.

Considering frequency, this clonotype is medium-sized. The chain carries TRBV5-1 and TRBJ1-1; TCRdb calls TRBD1, which cannot be checked without DNA. This CDR3 has 14 amino acids. The germline CDR1 and CDR2 sequences are SGHRS and YFSETQ. The CDR3 protein is CASSLAGGYTEAFF.

This clonotype registers medium-sized by frequency. This chain uses TRBV19 with TRBJ2-2; with no DNA, the TCRdb D assignment of TRBD1 cannot be verified. CDR3 size: 13 residues. The V gene's germline CDR1 is LNHDA and CDR2 SQIVND (reference sequence). CDR3: CASTGQGTGELFF.

The chain employs TRBV6-5 and TRBJ2-5; absent DNA, TCRdb's TRBD2 call cannot be checked. The CDR3 loop spans 15 amino acids. Germline V gives CDR1 MNHEY, CDR2 SVGAGI. CDR3 sequence reads: CASSDSPSGQETQYF.

This clonotype shows up as medium-sized by frequency. V usage is TRBV6-2 or TRBV6-3 and J usage is TRBJ1-6; checking the TCRdb D call of TRBD1 is not possible without DNA. The CDR3 extends over 15 amino acids. CDR1 and CDR2 (germline): MNHEY, SVGEGT. CDR3 residues: CASSYRGSSNSPLHF.

In terms of frequency, this clonotype is medium-sized (0.01 to 0.1%). The chain employs TRBV12-3 or TRBV12-4 and TRBJ1-2. This CDR3 has 13 amino acids. CDR3 region: CASSLSTGNGYTF.

Considering frequency, this clonotype is medium-sized. The chain employs TRBV6-4 and TRBJ2-7; TCRdb's D call, TRBD2, is unchecked because there is no DNA. The CDR3 contains 15 residues. Germline lookup yields CDR1 MRHNA and CDR2 SNTAGT. The chain's CDR3 is CASIESRDCAYEQYF.

This clonotype registers medium-sized by frequency. This chain connects TRBV29-1 to TRBJ1-1. The CDR3 has 12 amino acids. The germline V gene has CDR1 SQVTM and CDR2 ANQGSEA. The CDR3 sequence is CSVEDGPPEAFF.

The CDR3 here is CASSSLPEGRYEQYF. The chain employs TRBV27 and TRBJ2-7; TCRdb lists TRBD2, though no DNA is available to test this call. Germline V CDR1 and CDR2: MNHEY, SMNVEV (reference sequence). This CDR3 region has 15 residues.

The chain recombines TRBV20-1 with TRBJ1-6; TCRdb designates TRBD1, a call that cannot be tested without DNA. The CDR3 is made up of 12 amino acids. Germline CDR1 DFQATT, CDR2 SNEGSKA (reference sequence). CDR3 sequence: CSAGAGNSPLHF.

The V and J genes are TRBV12-3 or TRBV12-4 and TRBJ1-1; the D call from TCRdb, TRBD1, cannot be confirmed without DNA. CDR3 length: 12 amino acids. This CDR3 reads CASSYRGSEAFF.

By frequency, this clonotype registers medium-sized. The rearrangement joins TRBV6-5 to TRBJ1-1; the TCRdb call, TRBD1, lacks DNA for checking. CDR3 size: 15 residues. Per germline, CDR1 MNHEY and CDR2 SVGAGI. The chain's CDR3 is CASSPSGAKYTEAFF.

The chain has TRBV11-1 and TRBJ2-7. This CDR3 is 11 amino acids long. CDR1 is SGHAT and CDR2 is FQDESV in the germline V gene (reference sequence). Here the CDR3 reads CASSRSYEQYF.

Measured by frequency, this clonotype is medium-sized. CDR3 loop: CAWSVSLVNEQFF. V gene TRBV30 combines with J gene TRBJ2-1. In germline, CDR1 is GTSNPN, CDR2 SVGIG (reference sequence). There are 13 residues in the CDR3.

The chain uses TRBV19 and TRBJ2-5. The CDR3 is made up of 13 amino acids. CDR1 is LNHDA, CDR2 SQIVND, per germline (reference sequence). The CDR3: CASSIFAQETQYF.

This chain uses TRBV28 with TRBJ2-1; TCRdb outputs TRBD2, but without DNA this stays unchecked. Germline loops: CDR1 MDHEN, CDR2 SYDVKM. This CDR3 is built from 13 residues. The CDR3 is CASSLTVALEQFF.

This clonotype is identified as medium-sized (0.01 to 0.1%) from frequency. J is TRBJ1-1 and V is TRBV7-9; TCRdb calls TRBD1, which cannot be checked without DNA. CDR3 size: 15 residues. The germline gives CDR1 SEHNR, CDR2 FQNEAQ (reference sequence). CDR3 loop: CASSPRTGLHTEAFF. The full variable domain, its missing parts supplied by reference TRBV7-9 and TRBJ1-1, is DTGVSQNPRHKITKRGQNVTFRCDPISEHNRLYWYRQTLGQGPEFLTYFQNEAQLEKSRLLSDRFSAERPKGSFSTLEIQRTEQGDSAMYLCASSPRTGLHTEAFFGQGTRLTVV.

This clonotype is classed as medium-sized by frequency. The V call is TRBV6-1, the J call TRBJ2-7; TCRdb calls TRBD1, which cannot be checked without DNA. CDR1 and CDR2 (germline): MNHNS, SASEGT. The CDR3 covers 15 residues. This CDR3 is CASSELGQGKNEQYF.

The J gene is TRBJ1-3, the V gene TRBV27. The length of the CDR3 is 15 residues. Looked up from germline, CDR1 is MNHEY and CDR2 is SMNVEV (reference sequence). Here the CDR3 reads CASSFGSGSGNTIYF.

This clonotype is medium-sized by frequency. V gene TRBV27 combines with J gene TRBJ1-1. CDR1 and CDR2 (germline): MNHEY, SMNVEV (reference sequence). CDR3 length equals 14 residues. The CDR3 is CASSFGEGNTEAFF.

This sequence joins TRBV6-1 and TRBJ1-1; TCRdb returns TRBD1, unconfirmable since there is no DNA. The CDR3 contains 15 residues. The germline CDR1 and CDR2 sequences are MNHNS and SASEGT. CDR3 region: CASSVLGQSNTEAFF.

This clonotype registers medium-sized by frequency. This chain links TRBV5-4 with TRBJ2-5; the TCRdb call, TRBD2, lacks DNA for checking. The CDR3 length is 19 residues. Germline lookup yields CDR1 SGHNT and CDR2 YYREEE (reference sequence). CDR3 sequence: CASSLGGGGLARRSETQYF.

The CDR3 region is CGARVGTDYGYTF. The V and J genes are TRBV20-1 and TRBJ1-2; TCRdb proposes TRBD1, but this gene call is untestable without DNA. CDR3 length: 13 residues. CDR1 is DFQATT and CDR2 is SNEGSKA in the germline V gene (reference sequence).

Frequency places this clonotype as medium-sized. The chain has TRBV5-1 and TRBJ1-6. CDR3 size: 14 residues. Germline CDR1 SGHRS, CDR2 YFSETQ. CDR3 region: CASSLRSGDSPLHF.

According to its frequency, this clonotype is medium-sized (0.01 to 0.1%). The CDR3 is CATKAGHNEQFF. The chain is built from TRBV6-5 and TRBJ2-1; the D call of TRBD2 rests on TCRdb alone, since no DNA is present to check it. The CDR3 is made up of 12 amino acids. CDR1 is MNHEY, CDR2 SVGAGI, per germline.